This T cell receptor beta chain emerged from a study of blood T cell repertoires in COVID-19. Study-wide background: COVID-19 samples collected from the United States, Italy and Spain covered acute and convalescent phases. PBMCs, B-cell-depleted T cells, or T cells were the source of the cDNA or gDNA that made up the material.

In the original workflow: Amplification of reference gene primers was used by the study to estimate nucleated cell counts. Sequencing was performed with immunoSEQ multiplex PCR; in TCRdb, only in-frame clones are kept and a portion is missing. That table supplies the V and J calls and clone size; D and trimming were determined from the DNA. The repertoire includes over 85,000 clones, 70% to 90% of them detected once, and approximately 4.8% sits in the top ten. CDR1 and CDR2 from the germline V gene are MDHEN and SYDVKM. The trim removed 2 bases at V and 7 bases at J, leaving 13 bases unmatched. The CDR3 extends over 18 amino acids.

The sequenced sample consisted of peripheral blood. The sequence derives from a woman older than 75 with active COVID-19. The chain is built from TRBV28 and TRBJ2-1; 11 bases match TRBD2. The CDR3 coding sequence is TGTGCCAGCAGTTTAGAGGGCCGGGCTAGCGGGAGGAAAAATGAGCAGTTCTTC. This codes for CASSLEGRASGRKNEQFF.